This T cell receptor beta chain is from a study of T cell changes during pregnancy in multiple sclerosis. The germline V gene has CDR1 SGHTA and CDR2 FQGTGA. CDR3 size: 17 residues. The V segment lost 0 bases and the J segment 8 bases; nucleotides outside the gene matches: 6. This table comes from immunoSEQ multiplex PCR, and its TCRdb copy is limited to in-frame clones, with some not included. This sample has about 96,000 clones, with roughly 92% found just once. The chain is built from TRBV7-3 and TRBJ2-3; TRBD2 matches 15 bases. The sequence was collected from a female donor with multiple sclerosis, enrolled in a pregnancy study. The sample consisted of peripheral blood, taken in the first trimester of pregnancy. The CDR3 loop is CASSLTGLAGGPGTQYF. The CDR3 DNA reads TGTGCCAGCAGCTTAACCGGACTAGCGGGAGGGCCTGGTACGCAGTATTTT.